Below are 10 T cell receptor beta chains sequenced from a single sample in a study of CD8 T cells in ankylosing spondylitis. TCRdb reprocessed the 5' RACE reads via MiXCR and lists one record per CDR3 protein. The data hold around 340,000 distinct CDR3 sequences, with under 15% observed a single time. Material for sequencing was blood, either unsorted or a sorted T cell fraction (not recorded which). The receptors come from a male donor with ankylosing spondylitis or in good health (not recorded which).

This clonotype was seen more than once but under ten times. CDR3 protein: CASSIKLNTEAFF. In DNA form, the CDR3 reads TGTGCCAGCAGCATAAAATTGAACACTGAAGCTTTCTTT. The chain links TRBV14 to TRBJ1-1; the D is unclear. The CDR3 spans 13 residues. Trimming took 5 bases from V and 0 from J, leaving 7 bases between them. Germline V gene sequence: CDR1 SGHDN, CDR2 FVKESK.

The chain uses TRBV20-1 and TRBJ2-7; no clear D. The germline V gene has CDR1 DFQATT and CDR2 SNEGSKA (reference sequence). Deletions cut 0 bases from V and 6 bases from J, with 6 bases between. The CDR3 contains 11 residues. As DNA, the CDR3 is TGCAGTGCTAGAGATCTAACCGAGCAGTACTTC. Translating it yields CSARDLTEQYF.

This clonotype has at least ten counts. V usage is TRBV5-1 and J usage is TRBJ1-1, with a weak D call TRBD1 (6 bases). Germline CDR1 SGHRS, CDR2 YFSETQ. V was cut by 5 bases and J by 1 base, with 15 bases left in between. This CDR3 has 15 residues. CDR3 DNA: TGCGCCAGCAGTAAGGGGGGCCTGGAGAACACTGAAGCTTTCTTT. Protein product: CASSKGGLENTEAFF.

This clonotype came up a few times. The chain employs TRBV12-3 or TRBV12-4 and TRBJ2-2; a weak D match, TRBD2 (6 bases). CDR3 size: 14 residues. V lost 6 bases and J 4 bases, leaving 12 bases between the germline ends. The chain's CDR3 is CASSTLAITGELFF. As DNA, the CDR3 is TGTGCCAGCAGCACCCTAGCGATCACCGGGGAGCTGTTTTTT.

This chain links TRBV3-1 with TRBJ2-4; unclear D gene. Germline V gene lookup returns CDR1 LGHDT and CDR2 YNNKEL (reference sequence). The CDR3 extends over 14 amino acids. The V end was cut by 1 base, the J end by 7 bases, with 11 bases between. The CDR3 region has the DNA TGTGCCAGCAGCCAAGGACCGGGCCGGAACATTCAGTACTTC. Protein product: CASSQGPGRNIQYF.

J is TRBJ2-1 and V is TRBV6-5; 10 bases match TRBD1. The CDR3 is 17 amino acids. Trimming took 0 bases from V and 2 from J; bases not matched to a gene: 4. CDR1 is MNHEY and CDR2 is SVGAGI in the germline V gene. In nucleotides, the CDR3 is TGTGCCAGCAGTTACTCGGGGGACAGGGGCACCTACAATGAGCAGTTCTTC. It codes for CASSYSGDRGTYNEQFF.

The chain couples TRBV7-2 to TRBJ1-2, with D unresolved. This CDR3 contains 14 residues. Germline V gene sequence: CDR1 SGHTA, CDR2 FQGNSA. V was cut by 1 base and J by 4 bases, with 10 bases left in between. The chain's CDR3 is CASSLGSGLYGYTF. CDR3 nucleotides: TGTGCCAGCAGCTTAGGGAGCGGGCTCTATGGCTACACCTTC.

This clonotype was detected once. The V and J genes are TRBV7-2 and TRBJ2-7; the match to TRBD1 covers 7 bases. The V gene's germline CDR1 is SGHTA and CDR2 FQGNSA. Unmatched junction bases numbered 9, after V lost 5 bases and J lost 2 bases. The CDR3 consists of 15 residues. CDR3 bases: TGTGCCAGCAGCCCGTCCGGGACAGCCCCCTACGAGCAGTACTTC. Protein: CASSPSGTAPYEQYF.

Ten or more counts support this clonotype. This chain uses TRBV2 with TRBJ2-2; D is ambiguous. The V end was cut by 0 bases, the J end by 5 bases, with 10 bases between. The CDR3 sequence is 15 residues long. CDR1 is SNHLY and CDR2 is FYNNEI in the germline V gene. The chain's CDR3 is CASSEAGLFTGELFF. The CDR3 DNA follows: TGTGCCAGCAGTGAAGCTGGGCTCTTTACCGGGGAGCTGTTTTTT. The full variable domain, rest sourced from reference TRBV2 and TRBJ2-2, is EPEVTQTPSHQVTQMGQEVILRCVPISNHLYFYWYRQILGQKVEFLVSFYNNEISEKSEIFDDQFSVERPDGSNFTLKIRSTKLEDSAMYFCASSEAGLFTGELFFGEGSRLTVL.

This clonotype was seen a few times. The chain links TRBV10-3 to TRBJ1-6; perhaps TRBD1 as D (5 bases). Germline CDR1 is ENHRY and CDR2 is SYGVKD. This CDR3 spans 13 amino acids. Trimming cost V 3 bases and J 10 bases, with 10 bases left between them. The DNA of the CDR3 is TGTGCCATCAGTGAACAGGTTGGGTCACCCCTCCACTTT. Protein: CAISEQVGSPLHF.